This T cell receptor (beta chain) is drawn from a study of a mutant IDH1 vaccine in newly diagnosed glioma. Overall study: Patients received eight vaccinations in weeks 1, 3, 5, 7, 11, 15, 19, 23. Earlier treatment was radiotherapy, temozolomide, or both, with most getting both.

TCRdb keeps only in-frame clones here, not all; method: immunoSEQ multiplex PCR. Among around 41,000 clones listed, over 70% were seen once. Time point reported: week 23, last vaccination. The vaccine gave 300 ug of a 20-mer mutant IDH1 peptide subcutaneously per dose. The study enrolled donors with new WHO grade 3 or 4 IDH1-mutant, ATRX-lost astrocytomas. This clone was detected a few times. Its antigen is not identified. This sample comprised PBMCs, obtained from a glioma patient whose treatment included an IDH1 peptide vaccine. This receptor was taken from a woman aged 40 to 50 with glioma. Some clones in this sample may be carry-over from other donors' samples.

The CDR3 bases are TGTGCCTCTAGCGGGGGGGCTAGGTTGCAGTTCTTC. Its protein product is CASSGGARLQFF. The J gene is TRBJ2-1, the V gene TRBV30, with 12 bases fitting TRBD2. This CDR3 has 12 residues. J was trimmed by 12 bases and V by 7 bases; bases with no gene match: 7. Germline CDR1 GTSNPN, CDR2 SVGIG (reference sequence).